This T cell receptor (beta chain) was captured in a study of a mutant IDH1 vaccine in newly diagnosed glioma (dated by TCRdb to about 2021). For the study in its entirety: The approximately 33 treated patients were approximately 62% male and around 38% female, with a mean age of about 38 years. Longitudinal TCRB deep sequencing was done for 25 treated patients, wherever samples were available for exploratory analyses. Before enrollment, patients had received standard therapy of radiotherapy alone, temozolomide alone, or radiochemotherapy with temozolomide; most received the combination. Peripheral blood was drawn at six visits: V03 (baseline), V05, V07, V10, V12 and V13. General conclusions and limits of the study: The authors noted that analyses of patient blood samples could not be reproduced because of sample limitations. Changes in the top peripheral T cell clonotypes picked up by TCRB sequencing did not appear to be linked to pseudoprogression. Vaccine-induced immune responses across multiple MHC alleles were detected in about 92% of patients. Selection of PBMC samples for TCRB deep sequencing was based on availability.

From V the trimming removes 5 bases and from J it removes 2 bases, while the gene matches leave 6 bases of the junction unaccounted for. The germline V gene encodes CDR1 SQVTM and CDR2 ANQGSEA. From cysteine to phenylalanine, the CDR3 is 14 amino acids long. The entry retains the CDR3 DNA only, 42 bases that are in frame from base 1. The time point label, as the study defines it: baseline, week 1 (first vaccination visit). Interpreted using the paper, the treatment or condition label stands for: pre-vaccination baseline after standard-of-care therapy. All donors had newly diagnosed IDH1-mutant astrocytomas of WHO grade 3 or 4 that showed loss of nuclear ATRX. The samples were drawn from NOA16, a multicentre, single-arm, open-label phase I trial in Germany that tested a mutant IDH1 peptide vaccine in humans for the first time. For immunogenicity testing, the blood drawn at visit V03 was used as the baseline sample. Genomic DNA for TCRB sequencing was extracted from EDTA blood using the DNeasy Blood and Tissue Kit.

The library was produced with the immunoSEQ multiplex PCR assay. Rearranged TCR beta chain sequences were amplified with the hsTCRB Kit following the manufacturer's protocol. TCRB libraries were sequenced on an Illumina MiSeq. The source study handled its data this way. Demultiplexing, trimming and gene mapping were performed with the kit vendor's proprietary platform. The table comes from immuneACCESS by way of TCRdb, which keeps in-frame sequences with V and J called. Part of the clones is missing from these tables; in studies checked, under half for an unresolved V gene and the rest for unknown reasons. V, J and clone size are those of that table, while D and trimming were read from the DNA. The sample has some 90,000 clones on record, about four fifths of them singletons. Around 5% of the sample belongs to the ten largest clones. Concerning this clone: The antigen it recognizes is unknown. The sample holds no much larger clone one base away, and base qualities are not on file.

This material consisted of PBMCs, taken from a glioma patient treated with radiotherapy, temozolomide or both. The chain is encoded by TRBV29-1 joined to TRBJ1-3; 7 central nucleotides agree with TRBD1. The clonotype originates from a man aged 40-50 years with glioma. Some clones in this sample may be carry-over from other donors' samples. The DNA sequence is as follows: TGCAGCGTTAGGACAGGCAAGGCTGGAAACACCATATATTTT. It translates to CSVRTGKAGNTIYF.